This is a list of T cell receptor beta chains from one sample in a study of CD8+ T cells in alopecia areata. Only in-frame clones appear in the TCRdb table, and some are missing; sequencing was by immunoSEQ multiplex PCR. The sample contains 100,000 to 130,000 clones, less than 90% of which appear only once. Sequences were derived from CD8+ T cells sorted from blood, sampled at week 24, from a patient treated with tofacitinib. The receptor set was obtained from a human donor with alopecia areata. Each CDR3 is given without its conserved first and last residue.

j_call v_call cdr3_aa
TRBJ2-7 TRBV29-1 SVAQTGASYEQY
TRBJ1-1 TRBV2 ASSIYRDLTEAF
TRBJ1-3 TRBV14 ASSTGNTIY
TRBJ1-4 TRBV13 ASSPTGQLEKLF
TRBJ2-7 TRBV27 ASSISIGGATYEQY
TRBJ2-1 TRBV15 ATSRVLAGLSEQF
TRBJ2-7 TRBV29-1 SAERGDEQY
TRBJ1-2 TRBV15 ATSRDRPDYGYT
TRBJ2-7 TRBV5-1 ASSLAKGAASYEQY
TRBJ1-6 TRBV2 ASSHRDSSYNSPLH
TRBJ2-3 TRBV25-1 ASSPSDTQY
TRBJ2-1 TRBV29-1 SVEDIRGGLSYNEQF
TRBJ1-5 TRBV7-2 ASSLGGGPQH
TRBJ1-1 TRBV4-3 ASSQGDFGGRYPGNTEAF
TRBJ1-5 TRBV30 AWSVRGSSNQPQH
TRBJ1-5 TRBV6-6 ASSPDRGYNQPQH
TRBJ2-4 TRBV5-1 ASSSVDMGVAKNIQY
TRBJ2-1 TRBV27 ASSPGLAGGSYNEQF
TRBJ2-7 TRBV25-1 ASSDGTWKY
TRBJ2-7 TRBV4-1 ASSQARTTDEQY
TRBJ2-5 TRBV10-2 ASSDSLAGTYQETQY
TRBJ2-5 TRBV23-1 ASSHLGLQETQY
- TRBV4-2 ASSLERGVLYEQY
TRBJ1-1 TRBV29-1 SGGQPNTEAF
TRBJ2-1 TRBV7-2 ASSLGGEYKEQF
TRBJ1-5 TRBV19 ASSPRPGNQPQH
TRBJ1-2 TRBV7-9 ASSRAYGYT
TRBJ2-7 TRBV7-9 ASARLGLEQY
TRBJ2-7 TRBV4-3 ASSPGIGDWSSYEQY
TRBJ2-4 TRBV11-2 ASSPQGVEAKNIQY
TRBJ2-2 TRBV5-1 ASSLQRRELF
TRBJ2-2 TRBV7-8 ASSLGLAGVTGELF
TRBJ1-1 TRBV14 ASSQGGYTAEAF
TRBJ2-7 TRBV4-2 ASSQVANTVYEQY
TRBJ1-2 TRBV4-1 ASSQDTRGYT
TRBJ2-7 TRBV5-8 ASSTRGRGLYEQY
TRBJ1-6 TRBV6-5 ASSYSKARNSPLH
TRBJ2-1 TRBV7-2 ASSQGQFTYNEQF
TRBJ1-1 TRBV30 AWSRGQGGEAF
TRBJ2-1 TRBV27 ASLDTGTNSYNEQF
TRBJ2-5 TRBV7-9 ASSLVGTGEQETQY
TRBJ1-1 TRBV5-1 ASSGDRAGAF
TRBJ2-7 TRBV5-6 ASSLNYEQY
TRBJ2-7 TRBV25-1 ASSEWGGEYEQY
TRBJ2-5 TRBV7-8 ASSSPGTGTETQY